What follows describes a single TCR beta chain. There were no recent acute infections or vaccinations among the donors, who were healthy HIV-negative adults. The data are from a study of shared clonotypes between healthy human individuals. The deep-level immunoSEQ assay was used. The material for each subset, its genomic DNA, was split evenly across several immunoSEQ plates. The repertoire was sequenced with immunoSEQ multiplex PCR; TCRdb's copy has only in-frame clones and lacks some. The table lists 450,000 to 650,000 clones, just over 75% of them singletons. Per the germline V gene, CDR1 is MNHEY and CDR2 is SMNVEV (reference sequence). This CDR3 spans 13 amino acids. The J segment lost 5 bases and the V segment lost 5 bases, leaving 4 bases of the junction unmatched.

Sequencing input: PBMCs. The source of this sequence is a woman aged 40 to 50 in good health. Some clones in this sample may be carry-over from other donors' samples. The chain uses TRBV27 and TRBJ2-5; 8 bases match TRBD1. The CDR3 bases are TGTGCCAGCAGTCGACAGGGGTGGGAGACCCAGTACTTC. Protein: CASSRQGWETQYF.